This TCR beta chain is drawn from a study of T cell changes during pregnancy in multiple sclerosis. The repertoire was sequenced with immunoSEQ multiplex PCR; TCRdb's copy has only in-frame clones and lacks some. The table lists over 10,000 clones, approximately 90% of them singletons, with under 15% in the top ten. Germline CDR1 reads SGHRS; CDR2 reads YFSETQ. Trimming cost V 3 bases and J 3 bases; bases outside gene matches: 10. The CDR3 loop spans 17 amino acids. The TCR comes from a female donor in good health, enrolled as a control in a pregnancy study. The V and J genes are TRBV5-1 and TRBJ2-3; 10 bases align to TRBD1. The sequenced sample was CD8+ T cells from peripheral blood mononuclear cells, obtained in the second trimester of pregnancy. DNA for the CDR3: TGCGCCAGCAGCTGGGACGTCGGGACAGGGGATACAGATACGCAGTATTTT. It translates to CASSWDVGTGDTDTQYF.